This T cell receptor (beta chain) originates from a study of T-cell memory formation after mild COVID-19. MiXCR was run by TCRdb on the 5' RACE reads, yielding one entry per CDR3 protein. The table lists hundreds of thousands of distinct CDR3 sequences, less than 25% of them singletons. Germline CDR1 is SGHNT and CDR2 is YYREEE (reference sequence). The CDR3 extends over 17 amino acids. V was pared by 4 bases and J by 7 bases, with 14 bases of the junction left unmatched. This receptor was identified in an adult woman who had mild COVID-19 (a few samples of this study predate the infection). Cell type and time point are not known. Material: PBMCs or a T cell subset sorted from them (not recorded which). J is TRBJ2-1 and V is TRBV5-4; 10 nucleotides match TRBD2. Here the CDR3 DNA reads TGTGCCAGCAGCCTTAAAGCGGGAGGGCCAATATCGAATGAGCAGTTCTTC. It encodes CASSLKAGGPISNEQFF.